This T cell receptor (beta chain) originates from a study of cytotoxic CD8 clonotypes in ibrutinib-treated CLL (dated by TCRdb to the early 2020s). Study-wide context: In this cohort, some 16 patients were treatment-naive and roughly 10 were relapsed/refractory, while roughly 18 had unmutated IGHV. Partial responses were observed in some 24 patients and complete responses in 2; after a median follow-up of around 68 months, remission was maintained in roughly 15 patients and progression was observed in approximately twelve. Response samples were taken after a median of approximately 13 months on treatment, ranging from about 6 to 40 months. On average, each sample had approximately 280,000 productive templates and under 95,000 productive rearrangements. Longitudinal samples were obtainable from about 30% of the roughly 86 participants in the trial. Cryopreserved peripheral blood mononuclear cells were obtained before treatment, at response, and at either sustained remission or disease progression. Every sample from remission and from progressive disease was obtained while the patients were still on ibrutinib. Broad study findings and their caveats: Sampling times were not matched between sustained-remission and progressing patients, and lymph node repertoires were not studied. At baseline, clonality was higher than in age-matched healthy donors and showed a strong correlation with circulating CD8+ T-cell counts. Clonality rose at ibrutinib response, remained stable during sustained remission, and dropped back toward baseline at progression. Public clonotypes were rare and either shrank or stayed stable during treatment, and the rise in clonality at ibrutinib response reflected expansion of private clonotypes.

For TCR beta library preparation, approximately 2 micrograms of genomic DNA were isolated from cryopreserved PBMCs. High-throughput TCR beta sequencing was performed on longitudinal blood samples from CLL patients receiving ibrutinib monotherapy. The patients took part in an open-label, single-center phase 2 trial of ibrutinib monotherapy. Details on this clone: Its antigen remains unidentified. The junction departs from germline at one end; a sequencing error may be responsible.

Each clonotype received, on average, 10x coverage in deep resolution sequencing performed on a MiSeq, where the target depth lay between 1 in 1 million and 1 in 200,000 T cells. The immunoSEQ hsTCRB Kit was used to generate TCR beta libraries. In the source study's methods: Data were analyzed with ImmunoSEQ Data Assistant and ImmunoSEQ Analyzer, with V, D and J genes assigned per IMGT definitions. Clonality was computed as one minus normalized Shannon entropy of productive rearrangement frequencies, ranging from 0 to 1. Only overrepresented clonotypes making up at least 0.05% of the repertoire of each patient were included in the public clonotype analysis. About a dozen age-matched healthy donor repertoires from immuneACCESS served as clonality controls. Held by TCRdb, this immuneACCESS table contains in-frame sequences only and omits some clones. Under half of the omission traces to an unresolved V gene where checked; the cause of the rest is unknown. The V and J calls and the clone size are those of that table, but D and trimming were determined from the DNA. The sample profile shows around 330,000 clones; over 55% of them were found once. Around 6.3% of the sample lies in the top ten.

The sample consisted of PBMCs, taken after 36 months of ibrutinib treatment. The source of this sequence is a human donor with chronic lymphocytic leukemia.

The nucleotides are TGCAGTGTCGGAGACACCGGGGAGCTGCTTTTT. This translates into CSVGDTGELLF. The chain is made from TRBV20-1 and TRBJ2-2, with TRBD2 as a weak D call on 5 bases. The germline V gene (reference sequence) yields DFQATT for CDR1 and SNEGSKA for CDR2. The CDR3 runs 11 residues from the cysteine to the phenylalanine. Of all the DNA, just the CDR3 is kept, 33 bases in frame from base 1.